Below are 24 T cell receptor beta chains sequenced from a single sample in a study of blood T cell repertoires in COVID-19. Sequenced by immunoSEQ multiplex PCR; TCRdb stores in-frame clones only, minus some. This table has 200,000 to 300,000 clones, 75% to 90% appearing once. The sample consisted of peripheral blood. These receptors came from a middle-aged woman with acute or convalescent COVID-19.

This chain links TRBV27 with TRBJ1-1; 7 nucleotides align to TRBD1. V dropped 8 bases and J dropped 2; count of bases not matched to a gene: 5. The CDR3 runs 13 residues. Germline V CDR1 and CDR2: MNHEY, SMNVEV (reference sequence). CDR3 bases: TGTGCCAGCCGGTACAGGGGAAACACTGAAGCTTTCTTT. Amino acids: CASRYRGNTEAFF.

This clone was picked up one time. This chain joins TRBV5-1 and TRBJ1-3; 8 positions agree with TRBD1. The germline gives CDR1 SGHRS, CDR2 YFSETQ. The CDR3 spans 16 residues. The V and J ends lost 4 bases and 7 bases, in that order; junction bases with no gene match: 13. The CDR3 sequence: CASSPGDRDRRNTIYF. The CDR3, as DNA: TGCGCCAGCAGCCCTGGGGACCGGGACAGGCGTAACACCATATATTTT. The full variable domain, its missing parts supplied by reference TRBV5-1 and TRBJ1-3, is KAGVTQTPRYLIKTRGQQVTLSCSPISGHRSVSWYQQTPGQGLQFLFEYFSETQRNKGNFPGRFSGRQFSNSRSEMNVSTLELGDSALYLCASSPGDRDRRNTIYFGEGSWLTVV.

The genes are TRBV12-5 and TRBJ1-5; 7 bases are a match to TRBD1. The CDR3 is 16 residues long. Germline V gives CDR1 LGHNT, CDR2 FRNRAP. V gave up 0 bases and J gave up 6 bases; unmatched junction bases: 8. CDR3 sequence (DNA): TGTGCTAGTGGTTTGGTACTCGGGACAGTGGTTCAGCCCCAGCATTTT. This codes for CASGLVLGTVVQPQHF.

CDR3 sequence: CASSQVNRVQETQYF. CDR3 bases: TGTGCCAGCAGCCAAGTAAACAGGGTACAAGAGACCCAGTACTTC. J is TRBJ2-5 and V is TRBV3-1 (or the pseudogene TRBV3-2); a weak D match, TRBD1 (6 bases). Trimming took 1 base from V and 2 from J, leaving 11 bases between them. The length of the CDR3 is 15 residues. Germline CDR1 and CDR2: LGHDT and YNNKEL (reference sequence).

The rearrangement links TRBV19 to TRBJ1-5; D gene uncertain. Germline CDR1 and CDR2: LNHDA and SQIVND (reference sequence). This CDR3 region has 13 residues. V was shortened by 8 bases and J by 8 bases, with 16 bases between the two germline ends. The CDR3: CASGRSLEEPQHF. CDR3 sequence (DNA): TGTGCCAGTGGTCGTTCGTTAGAGGAGCCCCAGCATTTT.

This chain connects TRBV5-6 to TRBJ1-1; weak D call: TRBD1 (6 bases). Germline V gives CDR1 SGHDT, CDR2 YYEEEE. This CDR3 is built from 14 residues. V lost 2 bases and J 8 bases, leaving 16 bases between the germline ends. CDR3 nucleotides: TGTGCCAGCAGCTTCTCTCCCGGTGGGGGCGAAGCTTTCTTT. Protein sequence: CASSFSPGGGEAFF.

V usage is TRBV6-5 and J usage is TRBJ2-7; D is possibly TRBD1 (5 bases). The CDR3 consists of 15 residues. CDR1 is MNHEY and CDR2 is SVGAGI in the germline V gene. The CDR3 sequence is CASRYYPRGAYEQYV. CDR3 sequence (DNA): TGTGCCAGCAGATACTACCCTAGGGGTGCCTACGAGCAGTACGTC.

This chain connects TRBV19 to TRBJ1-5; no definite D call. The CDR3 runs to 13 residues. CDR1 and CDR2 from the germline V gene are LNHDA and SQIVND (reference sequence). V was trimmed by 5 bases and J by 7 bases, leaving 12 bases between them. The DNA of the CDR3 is TGTGCCAGTAGTTTCGGGAACGGGCAGCCCCAGCATTTT. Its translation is CASSFGNGQPQHF.

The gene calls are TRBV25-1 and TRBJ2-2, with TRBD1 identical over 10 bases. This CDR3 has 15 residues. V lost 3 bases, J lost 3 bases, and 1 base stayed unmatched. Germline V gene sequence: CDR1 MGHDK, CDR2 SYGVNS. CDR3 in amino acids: CASSDGTGDTGELFF. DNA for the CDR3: TGTGCCAGCAGTGACGGGACAGGGGACACCGGGGAGCTGTTTTTT.

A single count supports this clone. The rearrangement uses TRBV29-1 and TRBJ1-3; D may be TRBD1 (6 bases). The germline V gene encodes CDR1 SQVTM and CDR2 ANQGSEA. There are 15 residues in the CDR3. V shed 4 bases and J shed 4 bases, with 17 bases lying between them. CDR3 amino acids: CSVGTGLYGGNTIYF. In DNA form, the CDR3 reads TGCAGCGTTGGTACAGGGTTGTATGGCGGAAACACCATATATTTT.

Written as DNA, the CDR3 is TGTGCCAGCAGTTACGATTACCGGGACAGGGAGGGTGGCTACACCTTC. This encodes CASSYDYRDREGGYTF. The rearrangement links TRBV6-5 to TRBJ1-2; 9 bases align to TRBD1. The CDR3 contains 16 residues. V gave up 2 bases and J gave up 7 bases; unmatched junction bases: 11. CDR1 and CDR2 from the germline V gene are MNHEY and SVGAGI.

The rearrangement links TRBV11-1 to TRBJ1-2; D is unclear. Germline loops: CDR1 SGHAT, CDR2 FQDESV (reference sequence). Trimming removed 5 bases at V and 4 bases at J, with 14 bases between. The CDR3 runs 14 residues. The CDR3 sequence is CASSPTTVFYGYTF. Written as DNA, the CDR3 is TGTGCCAGCAGCCCTACCACAGTCTTCTATGGCTACACCTTC.

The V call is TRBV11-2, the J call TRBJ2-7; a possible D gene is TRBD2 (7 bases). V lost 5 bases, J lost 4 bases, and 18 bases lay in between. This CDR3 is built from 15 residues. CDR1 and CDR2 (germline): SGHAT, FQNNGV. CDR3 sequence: CASSARRGLKYEQYV. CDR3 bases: TGTGCCAGCAGCGCAAGGCGGGGGCTCAAATACGAGCAGTACGTC.

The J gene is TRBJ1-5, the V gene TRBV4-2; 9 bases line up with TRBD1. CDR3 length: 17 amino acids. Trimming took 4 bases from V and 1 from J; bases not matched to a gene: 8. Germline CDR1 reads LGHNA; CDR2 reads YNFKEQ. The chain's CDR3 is CASSLGTGIESNQPQHF. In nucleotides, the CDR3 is TGTGCCAGCAGCCTTGGGACAGGGATTGAAAGCAATCAGCCCCAGCATTTT.

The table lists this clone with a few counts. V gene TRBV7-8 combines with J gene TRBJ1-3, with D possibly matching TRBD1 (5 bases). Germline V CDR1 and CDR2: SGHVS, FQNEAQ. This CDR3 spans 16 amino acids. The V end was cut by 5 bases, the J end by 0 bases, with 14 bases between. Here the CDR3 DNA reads TGTGCCAGCAGCCCAAACAGGCTCCACTCTGGAAACACCATATATTTT. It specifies CASSPNRLHSGNTIYF.

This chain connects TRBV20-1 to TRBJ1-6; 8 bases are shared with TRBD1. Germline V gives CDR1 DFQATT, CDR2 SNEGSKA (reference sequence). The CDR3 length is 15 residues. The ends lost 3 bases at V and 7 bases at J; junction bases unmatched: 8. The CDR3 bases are TGCAGTGCTAGTCCCCGGACAGGGTGGAATTCACCCCTCCACTTT. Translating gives CSASPRTGWNSPLHF.

CDR3 loop: CASNPEPYFRGGSGNTIYF. CDR3 bases: TGTGCCAGCAACCCTGAACCCTACTTCAGGGGTGGCTCTGGAAACACCATATATTTT. This chain links TRBV6-4 with TRBJ1-3; D may be TRBD1 (6 bases). The CDR3 extends over 19 amino acids. CDR1 and CDR2 from the germline V gene are MRHNA and SNTAGT. V lost 7 bases and J lost 0, with 25 bases in between.

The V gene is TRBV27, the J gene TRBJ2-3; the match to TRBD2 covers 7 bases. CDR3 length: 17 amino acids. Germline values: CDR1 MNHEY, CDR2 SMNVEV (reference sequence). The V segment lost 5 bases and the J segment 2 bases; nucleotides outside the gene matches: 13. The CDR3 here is CASSPSLAETFTDTQYF. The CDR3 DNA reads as TGTGCCAGCAGTCCCTCGCTAGCGGAGACCTTCACAGATACGCAGTATTTT.

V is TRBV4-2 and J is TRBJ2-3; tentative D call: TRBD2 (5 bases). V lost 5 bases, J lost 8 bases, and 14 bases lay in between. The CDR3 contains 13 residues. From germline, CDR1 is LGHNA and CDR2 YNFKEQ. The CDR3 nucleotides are TGTGCCAGCAGCTCGGGGTTGGCGGGTACGCAGTATTTT. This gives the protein CASSSGLAGTQYF.

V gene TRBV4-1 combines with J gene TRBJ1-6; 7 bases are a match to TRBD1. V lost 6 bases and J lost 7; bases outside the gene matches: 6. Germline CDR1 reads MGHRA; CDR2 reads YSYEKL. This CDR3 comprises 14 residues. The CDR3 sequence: CASSLGQPNSPLHF. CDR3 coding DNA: TGCGCCAGCAGTCTGGGACAGCCGAATTCACCCCTCCACTTT.

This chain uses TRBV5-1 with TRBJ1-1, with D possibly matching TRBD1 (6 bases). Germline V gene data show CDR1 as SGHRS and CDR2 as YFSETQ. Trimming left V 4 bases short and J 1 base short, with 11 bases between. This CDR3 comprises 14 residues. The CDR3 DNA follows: TGCGCCAGCAGCGTTGGACAGACGAACACTGAAGCTTTCTTT. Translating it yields CASSVGQTNTEAFF.

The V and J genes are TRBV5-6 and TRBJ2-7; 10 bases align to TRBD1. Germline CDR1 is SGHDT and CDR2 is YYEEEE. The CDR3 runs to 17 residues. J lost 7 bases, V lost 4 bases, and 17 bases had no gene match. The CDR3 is CASSPSFAWTGGFEQYV. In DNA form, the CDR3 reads TGTGCCAGCAGCCCCTCTTTCGCGTGGACAGGGGGATTTGAGCAGTACGTC.

In DNA, the CDR3 is TGCGCCAGCAGGTGGAGGACAGGGTCCCCCTTCTATGGCTACACCTTC. Its translation is CASRWRTGSPFYGYTF. The chain joins TRBV10-1 to TRBJ1-2; 8 bases map to TRBD1. The CDR3 has 16 amino acids. Trimming removed 6 bases from V and 4 bases from J; junction bases left unmatched: 13. CDR1 WNHNN and CDR2 SYGVQD come from the germline V gene (reference sequence).

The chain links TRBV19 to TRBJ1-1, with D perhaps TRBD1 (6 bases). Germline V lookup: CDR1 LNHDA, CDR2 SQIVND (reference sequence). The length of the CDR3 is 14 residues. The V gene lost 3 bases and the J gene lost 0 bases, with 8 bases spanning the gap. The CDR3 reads CASSITGLNTEAFF. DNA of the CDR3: TGTGCCAGTAGTATCACAGGGCTGAACACTGAAGCTTTCTTT.